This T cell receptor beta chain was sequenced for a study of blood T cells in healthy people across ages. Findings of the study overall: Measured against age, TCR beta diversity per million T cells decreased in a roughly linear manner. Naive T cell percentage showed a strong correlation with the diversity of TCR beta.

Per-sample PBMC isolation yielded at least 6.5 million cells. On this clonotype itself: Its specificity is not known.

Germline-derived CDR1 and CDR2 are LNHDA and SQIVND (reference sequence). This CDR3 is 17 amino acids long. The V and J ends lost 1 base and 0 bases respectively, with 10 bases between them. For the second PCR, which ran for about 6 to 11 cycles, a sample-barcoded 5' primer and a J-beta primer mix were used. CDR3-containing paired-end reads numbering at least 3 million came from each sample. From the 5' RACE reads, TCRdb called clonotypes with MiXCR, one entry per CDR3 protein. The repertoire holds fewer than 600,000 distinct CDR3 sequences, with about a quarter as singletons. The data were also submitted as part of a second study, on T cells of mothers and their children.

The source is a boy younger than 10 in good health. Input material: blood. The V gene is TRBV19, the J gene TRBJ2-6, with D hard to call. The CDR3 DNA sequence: TGTGCCAGTAGTATAGGACGGTCCTACTCTGGGGCCAACGTCCTGACTTTC. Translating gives CASSIGRSYSGANVLTF.